A selection of T cell receptor beta chains follows, all from one sample in a study of CD8 T cells in Susac syndrome. TCRdb analysed the immunoSEQ multiplex PCR reads with MiXCR anew, one entry per CDR3 protein. Of some 300,000 distinct CDR3 sequences listed, around 84% are singletons. The sequenced sample consisted of CD8+ T cells from PBMCs. The receptors come from a human donor with multiple sclerosis. The CDR3 runs from the conserved cysteine through the conserved F or W. A D gene is named only where the DNA matches it firmly. Clone size is not always given. Where it is, it says once, few, many or a class for expanded clones.

>TRBV7-9|.|TRBJ2-7|.
TGTGCCAGCGGGCTCTTAGGGGGGACCTACGAGCAGTACTTC
CASGLLGGTYEQYF
>TRBV12-3/TRBV12-4|.|TRBJ1-2|.
TGTGCCAGCAGACCACAGGGACCATATGGCTACACCTTC
CASRPQGPYGYTF
>TRBV9|.|TRBJ2-2|.
TGTGCCAGCAGCGTAGACGGGAGAACCACCGGGGAGCTGTTTTTT
CASSVDGRTTGELFF
>TRBV19|.|TRBJ1-1|.
TGTGCCAGTAGTATACGGGGAGGGGTAGCTGAAGCTTTCTTT
CASSIRGGVAEAFF
>TRBV27|.|TRBJ2-7|.
TGTGCCAGCAGTACTCTCCGACAGAGCTCCTACGAGCAGTACTTC
CASSTLRQSSYEQYF
>TRBV15|TRBD2|TRBJ2-2|.
TGTGCCACCAGCAGAGATCCTAGCGGGACCGGGGAGCTGTTTTTT
CATSRDPSGTGELFF
>TRBV12-3/TRBV12-4|.|TRBJ2-7|once
TGTGCCAGCAGTTTGGTTTTCGGGAGCTCCTACGAGCAGTACTTC
CASSLVFGSSYEQYF
>TRBV4-1|TRBD2|TRBJ2-7|.
TGCGCCAGCAGCCAAGATCCCAGCGGGAACGAGCAGTACTTC
CASSQDPSGNEQYF
>TRBV15|TRBD1|TRBJ2-4|.
TGTGCCACCAGCAGAGAGGGGACAGGGGACATTCAGTACTTC
CATSREGTGDIQYF
>TRBV29-1|TRBD2|TRBJ2-1|.
TGCAGCGTTCGTCGGGAGGGCCCCAATGAGCAGTTCTTC
CSVRREGPNEQFF
>TRBV7-9|.|TRBJ1-2|.
TGTGCCAGCAACACAGGGAGGGTGCATGGCTACACCTTC
CASNTGRVHGYTF
>TRBV5-5|.|TRBJ1-3|.
TGTGCCAGCAGCTTGGGCACTCAGGCTAGACACACCATATATTTT
CASSLGTQARHTIYF
>TRBV20-1|TRBD2|TRBJ2-7|few
TGCAGTGCTAGGGGACTAGCGGAAAGCTCCTACGAGCAGTACTTC
CSARGLAESSYEQYF
>TRBV27|.|TRBJ2-7|.
TGTGCCAGCAGTTTGGGTCCCAGGGAAGAGGACGAGCAGTACTTC
CASSLGPREEDEQYF
>TRBV6-1|TRBD1|TRBJ2-3|.
TGTGCCAGCAGCCACGGGGGACAGGGAACATCAGATACGCAGTATTTT
CASSHGGQGTSDTQYF
>TRBV6-1|.|TRBJ2-1|.
TGTGCCAGCAGTGATGGCGGGACAGCTTACAATGAGCAGTTCTTC
CASSDGGTAYNEQFF
>TRBV7-9|TRBD2|TRBJ2-4|.
TGTGCCAGCAGCTTAGGGCGGGAGATGGCAAAAAACATTCAGTACTTC
CASSLGREMAKNIQYF
>TRBV12-3/TRBV12-4|.|TRBJ2-2|.
TGTGCCAGCAGTTTTCTACTAGGGGAGCTGTTTTTT
CASSFLLGELFF
>TRBV9|.|TRBJ2-7|.
TGTGCCAGCAGCCTATCCTTAGTGGGGGAGCAGTACTTC
CASSLSLVGEQYF
>TRBV9|TRBD1|TRBJ1-1|.
TGTGCCAGCAGCGCAGACAGGGGGCTCGGCACTGAAGCTTTCTTT
CASSADRGLGTEAFF
>TRBV20-1|TRBD2|TRBJ2-7|.
TGCAGTGCTAGAGATTTAGGGACTAGCGGGAGCGAGCAGTACTTC
CSARDLGTSGSEQYF
>TRBV5-8|TRBD2|TRBJ2-1|.
TGTGCCAGCAGCTTGTTTGAGGGAGGGAGCTCCTACAATGAGCAGTTCTTC
CASSLFEGGSSYNEQFF
>TRBV7-9|.|TRBJ2-1|.
TGTGCCAGCACCCCACCAGGGGGGATCAAAGGGAACGAGCAGTTCTTC
CASTPPGGIKGNEQFF
>TRBV12-5|.|TRBJ2-5|.
TGTGCTAGTGGTTTGTCAACAGTCCCCCAAGAGACCCAGTACTTC
CASGLSTVPQETQYF
>TRBV28|TRBD2|TRBJ2-3|once
TGTGCCAGCACCCCGTGGGTAGCGGGAGGGCCGTATACGCAGTATTTT
CASTPWVAGGPYTQYF
>TRBV27|.|TRBJ2-7|.
TGTGCCAGCAGTTGGGGCAGGGTATCGGCCTACGAGCAGTACTTC
CASSWGRVSAYEQYF
>TRBV28|.|TRBJ1-2|.
TGTGCCAGCAAGTTAGGGCAAACAGGAGGGGCTGGCTACACCTTC
CASKLGQTGGAGYTF
>TRBV18|.|TRBJ2-1|.
TGTGCCAGCTCACCACCAATAGCGCAGAATGAGCAGTTCTTC
CASSPPIAQNEQFF